A selection of T cell receptor beta chains follows, all from one sample in a study of shared clonotypes between healthy human individuals. The data were produced by immunoSEQ multiplex PCR, yet TCRdb's version contains in-frame clones alone and is incomplete. This sample carries roughly 2.5 million clones, roughly 92% of them seen once, and the ten largest clones take under 0.15%. The sequenced sample consisted of naive CD4+ T cells sorted from blood. These receptors originate from a man aged 18-30 years in good health. The conserved cysteine and the conserved F or W are not part of the CDR3 here.

j_gene: TRBJ1-6; v_gene: TRBV19; CDR3aa: ASSIEPSDSPLH
j_gene: TRBJ2-5; v_gene: TRBV2; CDR3aa: ASSTYGGETQY
j_gene: TRBJ2-4; v_gene: TRBV30; CDR3aa: AWSVVLAGNIQY
j_gene: TRBJ2-7; v_gene: TRBV19; CDR3aa: ASSPLRDTTGHEQY
j_gene: .; v_gene: TRBV4-1; CDR3aa: ASSQGGWRDSSYEQY
j_gene: TRBJ1-1; v_gene: TRBV25-1; CDR3aa: ASSGYGGNTEAF
j_gene: TRBJ2-7; v_gene: TRBV18; CDR3aa: ASSLSSGLYEQY
j_gene: TRBJ2-1; v_gene: TRBV9; CDR3aa: ASSPTSDSYNEQF
j_gene: TRBJ2-1; v_gene: TRBV10-1; CDR3aa: ASSEGGLAGVNEQF
j_gene: TRBJ1-1; v_gene: TRBV30; CDR3aa: AWSRDFSNTEAF
j_gene: TRBJ2-3; v_gene: TRBV2; CDR3aa: ASSPISGGPGTQY
j_gene: TRBJ2-5; v_gene: TRBV28; CDR3aa: ASSPPGGEQETQY
j_gene: TRBJ1-6; v_gene: TRBV4-1; CDR3aa: ASSQDMVGGDSPLH
j_gene: TRBJ2-2; v_gene: TRBV5-8; CDR3aa: ASTLARPTGELF
j_gene: TRBJ2-7; v_gene: TRBV5-4; CDR3aa: ASSLGSRSGSSYEQY